A single sample gave rise to the 19 T cell receptor beta chains below, sequenced in a study of shared clonotypes between healthy human individuals. Sequencing was performed with immunoSEQ multiplex PCR; in TCRdb, only in-frame clones are kept and a portion is missing. The sample includes just over 2,000,000 clones, 85% to 95% of them seen just once. Terminally differentiated effector memory CD45RA+ cells were left out of the naive CD8 fraction, which was CD45RO-negative and positively selected for CCR7. The sequenced sample consisted of naive CD8+ T cells sorted from blood. The receptors stem from a young man in good health.

The V gene is TRBV15, the J gene TRBJ1-1; TRBD1 aligns across 9 bases. CDR1 is LNHNV, CDR2 YYDKDF, per germline (reference sequence). CDR3 size: 15 residues. The junction had 3 bases not matched to a gene; V was cut back by 0 bases and J by 4 bases. Here the CDR3 reads CATSRDWTGVTEAFF. The CDR3 DNA reads as TGTGCCACCAGCAGAGATTGGACAGGGGTCACTGAAGCTTTCTTT.

This sequence joins TRBV7-6 and TRBJ2-1; 10 bases line up with TRBD2. CDR3 size: 15 residues. Germline loops: CDR1 SGHVS, CDR2 FNYEAQ. J gave up 5 bases and V 5 bases, and 6 bases lay outside the gene matches. The CDR3 loop is CASSPRTSGDNEQFF. CDR3 coding DNA: TGTGCCAGCAGCCCCAGGACTAGCGGAGACAATGAGCAGTTCTTC.

The chain employs TRBV2 and TRBJ2-7, with 7 bases that match TRBD2. Germline loops: CDR1 SNHLY, CDR2 FYNNEI. The CDR3 is made up of 14 amino acids. The junction had 8 bases not matched to a gene; V was cut back by 8 bases and J by 1 base. Here the CDR3 reads CASVGLSRSYEQYF. CDR3 bases: TGTGCCAGCGTGGGACTATCCAGATCCTACGAGCAGTACTTC.

The chain couples TRBV6-5 to TRBJ2-2, with D perhaps TRBD1 or TRBD2 (7 bases each). Between the trimmed V and J ends, which lost 4 bases and 6 bases, there was a span of 18 bases. This CDR3 comprises 16 residues. Looked up from germline, CDR1 is MNHEY and CDR2 is SVGAGI. This chain's CDR3 is CASSWGGRGQAGELFF. CDR3 sequence (DNA): TGTGCCAGCAGTTGGGGGGGGAGGGGGCAGGCCGGGGAGCTGTTTTTT.

CDR3 sequence: CASSVTGQVQYTEAFF. For the CDR3, the DNA is TGTGCCAGCAGCGTGACAGGTCAAGTCCAGTACACTGAAGCTTTCTTT. This sequence joins TRBV9 and TRBJ1-1; a possible D gene is TRBD1 (6 bases). The V end was cut by 2 bases, the J end by 3 bases, with 17 bases between. The CDR3 is 16 amino acids. Germline V gene lookup returns CDR1 SGDLS and CDR2 YYNGEE.

J is TRBJ1-1 and V is TRBV18; D is perhaps TRBD1 (6 bases). V was shortened by 3 bases and J by 0 bases, with 17 bases between the two germline ends. The CDR3 spans 17 residues. Germline V gene sequence: CDR1 KGHSH, CDR2 LQKENI. CDR3 residues: CASSPTGQYVLNTEAFF. The CDR3 bases are TGTGCCAGCTCACCCACCGGACAGTACGTGCTGAACACTGAAGCTTTCTTT.

The chain combines TRBV5-1 with TRBJ2-7; D possibly matches TRBD1 or TRBD2 (6 bases each). Germline values: CDR1 SGHRS, CDR2 YFSETQ. V was clipped by 3 bases and J by 5 bases, with 18 bases between them. This CDR3 contains 15 residues. The CDR3: CASSSILGGRNEQYF. DNA for the CDR3: TGCGCCAGCAGCTCGATTCTAGGGGGGCGGAACGAGCAGTACTTC.

The chain employs TRBV11-2 and TRBJ2-3; 10 nucleotides match TRBD1. The CDR3 contains 18 residues. The V and J ends lost 4 bases and 2 bases, in that order; junction bases with no gene match: 12. The germline gives CDR1 SGHAT, CDR2 FQNNGV. The CDR3 region has the DNA TGTGCCAGCAGCTCAGGGGGTTTGGGACAGGGGCTCACAGATACGCAGTATTTT. Its translation: CASSSGGLGQGLTDTQYF.

Of note for this clone: This CDR3 is also generated by other DNA sequences in the sample. The rearrangement joins TRBV30 to TRBJ1-5; D remains ambiguous. Germline CDR1 GTSNPN, CDR2 SVGIG (reference sequence). V lost 5 bases and J 7 bases, leaving 9 bases between the germline ends. This CDR3 spans 11 amino acids. The CDR3 loop is CAWGLGQPQHF. The CDR3, as DNA: TGTGCCTGGGGGTTAGGACAGCCCCAGCATTTT.

This chain connects TRBV9 to TRBJ2-1, with D hard to call. V shed 7 bases and J shed 8 bases, with 13 bases lying between them. There are 12 residues in the CDR3. In germline, CDR1 is SGDLS, CDR2 YYNGEE. The DNA for the CDR3 is TGTGCCAGCGGAGACGAGGTCGATGAGCAGTTCTTC. Translation gives CASGDEVDEQFF.

This chain connects TRBV27 to TRBJ2-1; unclear D gene. The CDR3 spans 15 residues. Trimming took off 3 bases at V and 1 base at J, with 10 bases between the two ends. The germline V gene encodes CDR1 MNHEY and CDR2 SMNVEV (reference sequence). The CDR3 DNA follows: TGTGCCAGCAGTTTGAAGGGTTTTTCCTACAATGAGCAGTTCTTC. It specifies CASSLKGFSYNEQFF.

The chain joins TRBV5-1 to TRBJ2-3; D unclear. Trimming cost V 0 bases and J 2 bases, with 7 bases left between them. The germline gives CDR1 SGHRS, CDR2 YFSETQ. The CDR3 runs 14 residues. The CDR3 spells CASSLGPFTDTQYF. In DNA, the CDR3 is TGCGCCAGCAGCTTGGGGCCTTTCACAGATACGCAGTATTTT.

The chain uses TRBV5-6 and TRBJ2-1; 16 bases line up with TRBD2. The germline V gene encodes CDR1 SGHDT and CDR2 YYEEEE. J gave up 15 bases and V 2 bases, and 8 bases lay outside the gene matches. The CDR3 spans 15 residues. CDR3 in amino acids: CASSFNPGTSGRGFF. The DNA for the CDR3 is TGTGCCAGCAGCTTTAATCCCGGGACTAGCGGGAGGGGGTTCTTC.

The V call is TRBV9, the J call TRBJ2-7; TRBD2 matches at 8 bases. J was trimmed by 2 bases and V by 0 bases; bases with no gene match: 4. Germline V lookup: CDR1 SGDLS, CDR2 YYNGEE. The CDR3 has 15 residues. CDR3 in amino acids: CASSVDNSGTYEQYF. CDR3 in DNA: TGTGCCAGCAGCGTAGACAATAGCGGGACCTACGAGCAGTACTTC.

This chain joins TRBV10-2 and TRBJ2-7; D unclear. The V and J ends lost 0 bases and 3 bases respectively, with 15 bases between them. Germline assignment: CDR1 WSHSY and CDR2 SAAADI. The CDR3 contains 16 residues. Here the CDR3 DNA reads TGCGCCAGCAGTGAGTCGGGCCAGCTAGTCCTCTACGAGCAGTACTTC. Its protein is CASSESGQLVLYEQYF.

The rearrangement uses TRBV30 and TRBJ1-2, with 7 bases aligning to TRBD1. The V gene end was trimmed by 1 base and the J gene end by 4 bases; junction bases not matched to a gene: 12. Germline-derived CDR1 and CDR2 are GTSNPN and SVGIG (reference sequence). This CDR3 has 16 residues. CDR3 in amino acids: CAWSASHRGSGYGYTF. In DNA form, the CDR3 reads TGTGCCTGGAGTGCCAGCCACAGGGGATCTGGCTATGGCTACACCTTC.

The rearrangement links TRBV27 to TRBJ1-5; D unclear. Trimming cost V 2 bases and J 7 bases, with 9 bases left between them. Germline V gene data show CDR1 as MNHEY and CDR2 as SMNVEV (reference sequence). The CDR3 is 13 residues long. As DNA, the CDR3 is TGTGCCAGCAGTTTAGGAAGGGAACAGCCCCAGCATTTT. Translating gives CASSLGREQPQHF.

As to this clone: The junction and the germline gene differ at one end; a read error may be behind it. The chain employs TRBV27 and TRBJ2-1; 7 bases align to TRBD1. Germline CDR1 is MNHEY and CDR2 is SMNVEV (reference sequence). The CDR3 loop spans 15 amino acids. DNA of the CDR3: TGTGCCAGCAGTTCAGGGACAGTTGGCTACAACGAGCAGTTCTTC. It is translated as CASSSGTVGYNEQFF.

This clone has only one observation. The rearrangement links TRBV28 to TRBJ1-2, with D unresolved. This CDR3 has 15 residues. V lost 2 bases to trimming and J lost 1 base, with 11 bases between them. The germline V gene encodes CDR1 MDHEN and CDR2 SYDVKM. CDR3 DNA sequence: TGTGCCAGCAGTTTAATCGGGGAGATTAACTATGGCTACACCTTC. It codes for CASSLIGEINYGYTF.